One sample yielded the 16 T cell receptor beta chains listed below, sequenced in a study of shared clonotypes between healthy human individuals. Method: immunoSEQ multiplex PCR; TCRdb's copy keeps in-frame clones and lacks some. Counted here are some 2.4 million clones, 93% occurring once; the ten biggest clones make up roughly 0.39%. The sample comprised naive CD4+ T cells from PBMCs. Subset noted: CD45RA+ positively selected. Receptor source: a man younger than 35 in good health. Some clones in this sample may be carry-over from other donors' samples.

V gene TRBV28 combines with J gene TRBJ2-5; a possible D gene is TRBD1 (6 bases). Per the germline V gene, CDR1 is MDHEN and CDR2 is SYDVKM. The CDR3 length is 15 residues. The germline V and J ends were trimmed by 5 bases and 5 bases, with 18 bases remaining between them. This CDR3 reads CASSPLARGMETQYF. The CDR3 DNA follows: TGTGCCAGCAGTCCCTTAGCCAGGGGAATGGAGACCCAGTACTTC. The variable domain in full, with the rest retrieved from reference TRBV28 and TRBJ2-5, is DVKVTQSSRYLVKRTGEKVFLECVQDMDHENMFWYRQDPGLGLRLIYFSYDVKMKEKGDIPEGYSVSREKKERFSLILESASTNQTSMYLCASSPLARGMETQYFGPGTRLLVL.

The J gene is TRBJ1-1, the V gene TRBV5-5; no clear D gene. V lost 2 bases to trimming and J lost 5 bases, with 13 bases between them. CDR1 is SGHKS and CDR2 is YYEKEE in the germline V gene (reference sequence). The CDR3 has 14 residues. CDR3 sequence: CASSFPRSGTEAFF. The CDR3, as DNA: TGTGCCAGCAGCTTTCCCCGAAGTGGGACTGAAGCTTTCTTT.

The chain is built from TRBV4-2 and TRBJ1-5; the match to TRBD1 covers 9 bases. Germline CDR1 LGHNA, CDR2 YNFKEQ. The CDR3 length is 14 residues. The trim removed 5 bases at V and 5 bases at J, leaving 4 bases unmatched. CDR3 in DNA: TGTGCCAGCAGCTTACAGGGGGCCGATCAGCCCCAGCATTTT. Translated: CASSLQGADQPQHF.

This clone has a single count. The J gene is TRBJ2-2, the V gene TRBV13; 9 positions agree with TRBD1. This CDR3 has 16 amino acids. V dropped 5 bases and J dropped 3; count of bases not matched to a gene: 7. Germline CDR1 reads PRHDT; CDR2 reads FYEKMQ (reference sequence). The CDR3 coding sequence is TGTGCCAGCAGCCCCTGGACAGGGGACTACACCGGGGAGCTGTTTTTT. It specifies CASSPWTGDYTGELFF.

J is TRBJ2-1 and V is TRBV4-1, with 13 bases that match TRBD2. CDR3 length: 20 amino acids. Trimming cost V 0 bases and J 4 bases; bases outside gene matches: 12. The germline V gene encodes CDR1 MGHRA and CDR2 YSYEKL. CDR3 sequence reads: CASSQDNRALAGGWYNEQFF. As DNA, the CDR3 is TGCGCCAGCAGCCAAGATAACAGGGCACTAGCGGGAGGGTGGTACAATGAGCAGTTCTTC.

Remarks on this clone: The same CDR3 is also encoded by other DNA sequences in this sample. The chain couples TRBV5-1 to TRBJ1-2, with no clear D. The CDR3 spans 13 residues. V was trimmed by 3 bases and J by 0 bases, leaving 6 bases between them. Germline CDR1 SGHRS, CDR2 YFSETQ. CDR3 DNA sequence: TGCGCCAGCAGCTCCGGAACTAACTATGGCTACACCTTC. This gives the protein CASSSGTNYGYTF.

The rearrangement links TRBV5-1 to TRBJ2-1, with D perhaps assigned TRBD1 or TRBD2 (5 bases each). The CDR3 totals 14 residues. Germline lookup yields CDR1 SGHRS and CDR2 YFSETQ. V lost 0 bases and J 10 bases, leaving 14 bases between the germline ends. CDR3 sequence (DNA): TGCGCCAGCAGCTTGGTTGGTTACGGGGACGAGCAGTTCTTC. This codes for CASSLVGYGDEQFF. The variable domain in full, with the rest retrieved from reference TRBV5-1 and TRBJ2-1, is KAGVTQTPRYLIKTRGQQVTLSCSPISGHRSVSWYQQTPGQGLQFLFEYFSETQRNKGNFPGRFSGRQFSNSRSEMNVSTLELGDSALYLCASSLVGYGDEQFFGPGTRLTVL.

V is TRBV25-1 and J is TRBJ2-5; D tentatively fits TRBD1 or TRBD2 (6 bases each). CDR1 MGHDK and CDR2 SYGVNS come from the germline V gene. V dropped 4 bases and J dropped 9 bases, with 21 bases sitting between them. The CDR3 is 15 residues long. CDR3 residues: CASSAHGGLDAAQYF. CDR3 bases: TGTGCCAGCAGTGCCCATGGGGGGCTGGATGCGGCCCAGTACTTC.

This clone was counted between two and nine times. V gene TRBV30 combines with J gene TRBJ1-1; no clear D gene. Germline V gives CDR1 GTSNPN, CDR2 SVGIG (reference sequence). This CDR3 contains 12 residues. Trimming shortened V by 8 bases and J by 2 bases, and 12 bases separated the two germline ends. The CDR3 bases are TGTGCCAAAGAGAGGACTAACACTGAAGCTTTCTTT. Translated: CAKERTNTEAFF.

The chain employs TRBV25-1 and TRBJ2-1; D is uncertain. Deletions cut 0 bases from V and 9 bases from J, with 15 bases between. CDR3 length: 15 residues. The germline V gene encodes CDR1 MGHDK and CDR2 SYGVNS. CDR3 DNA sequence: TGTGCCAGCAGTGAATATACGGGCGCGGCCAGTGAGCAGTTCTTC. Translated: CASSEYTGAASEQFF. Full variable domain (rest looked up from reference TRBV25-1 and TRBJ2-1): EADIYQTPRYLVIGTGKKITLECSQTMGHDKMYWYQQDPGMELHLIHYSYGVNSTEKGDLSSESTVSRIRTEHFPLTLESARPSHTSQYLCASSEYTGAASEQFFGPGTRLTVL.

V usage is TRBV29-1 and J usage is TRBJ2-7, with D possibly being TRBD1 (5 bases). Germline V gives CDR1 SQVTM, CDR2 ANQGSEA. V was cut by 0 bases and J by 5 bases, with 14 bases left in between. The CDR3 extends over 14 amino acids. The CDR3 sequence: CSVEENFQGDEQYF. The CDR3 DNA is TGCAGCGTTGAAGAAAATTTCCAGGGCGACGAGCAGTACTTC.

The chain has TRBV28 and TRBJ1-6; TRBD1 agrees at 7 bases. Germline CDR1 MDHEN, CDR2 SYDVKM. The CDR3 loop spans 15 amino acids. The V segment lost 6 bases and the J segment 6 bases; nucleotides outside the gene matches: 8. The chain's CDR3 is CASRGSGTVNSPLHF. CDR3 DNA sequence: TGTGCCAGCAGAGGTAGTGGGACAGTTAATTCACCCCTCCACTTT.

Comment on this clone: Other DNA sequences of this sample code for an identical CDR3. V gene TRBV28 combines with J gene TRBJ2-7; perhaps TRBD1 as D (5 bases). In germline, CDR1 is MDHEN, CDR2 SYDVKM. The V end lost 6 bases, the J end lost 2 bases, and 8 bases lay between the germline ends. The CDR3 loop spans 12 amino acids. The CDR3 bases are TGTGCCAGCAGCAGGACAACCTACGAGCAGTACTTC. This translates into CASSRTTYEQYF.

The V gene is TRBV13, the J gene TRBJ1-2; 9 nucleotides line up with TRBD1. Losses at the gene ends were 8 bases for V and 12 bases for J; bases not matched to a gene: 10. The CDR3 loop spans 12 amino acids. Germline loops: CDR1 PRHDT, CDR2 FYEKMQ (reference sequence). This CDR3 is CASGRLGQGNTF. The CDR3 DNA is TGTGCCAGCGGACGATTGGGACAGGGCAACACCTTC.

The chain is built from TRBV5-1 and TRBJ1-5; the D gene is possibly TRBD1 (6 bases). The CDR3 runs to 15 residues. Germline values: CDR1 SGHRS, CDR2 YFSETQ. With 4 bases removed from V and 5 bases from J, the gap between germline ends came to 16 bases. The CDR3 region has the DNA TGCGCCAGCAGCGCGGGCCCGGGGGGCTATCAGCCCCAGCATTTT. This translates into CASSAGPGGYQPQHF.

The rearrangement links TRBV28 to TRBJ2-7; no clear D. Germline V gene lookup returns CDR1 MDHEN and CDR2 SYDVKM. The CDR3 length is 14 residues. V was trimmed by 2 bases and J by 0 bases, leaving 8 bases between them. The CDR3 coding sequence is TGTGCCAGCAGTTTAGGGCATCGCTCCTACGAGCAGTACTTC. It is translated as CASSLGHRSYEQYF.